A selection of T cell receptor beta chains follows, all from one sample in a study of cytomegalovirus exposure and HLA in healthy donors. Some clones are missing from TCRdb's copy, which holds only in-frame ones; the method was immunoSEQ multiplex PCR. Among approximately 250,000 clones, around 83% were seen once, and the ten largest hold approximately 0.24%. Material for sequencing was PBMCs. These receptors were taken from a girl aged 2 to 9 in good health and CMV-seronegative. The CDR3 runs from the conserved cysteine through the conserved F or W. The listing skips clone size in some rows; elsewhere it reads once, few, many or a size class.

v_gene: TRBV10-2; abundance: .; CDR3aa: CASSDKGAGYGYTF
v_gene: TRBV7-9; abundance: .; CDR3aa: CASRPQGPGELFF
v_gene: TRBV2; abundance: few; CDR3aa: CASRDRVWNQPQHF
v_gene: TRBV5-6; abundance: .; CDR3aa: CASSFGQGLQETQYF
v_gene: TRBV20-1; abundance: .; CDR3aa: CSAGHQWEQYF
v_gene: TRBV7-2; abundance: once; CDR3aa: CASSPQGYYGYTF
v_gene: TRBV30; abundance: .; CDR3aa: CAVAGGPMIRYEQYF
v_gene: TRBV5-4; abundance: .; CDR3aa: CASSAAGYTEAFF
v_gene: TRBV9; abundance: .; CDR3aa: CASSPLDRDEKLFF
v_gene: TRBV6-6; abundance: .; CDR3aa: CASGQGSSGNTIYF
v_gene: TRBV27; abundance: .; CDR3aa: CASSLGSGQGVRGYTF
v_gene: TRBV10-3; abundance: .; CDR3aa: CAISGTGGNTEAFF
v_gene: TRBV20-1; abundance: .; CDR3aa: CSARREKLFF
v_gene: TRBV7-9; abundance: .; CDR3aa: CASSLIPGQGGETQYF
v_gene: TRBV29-1; abundance: .; CDR3aa: CSLKLGLYSYNEQFF
v_gene: TRBV10-3; abundance: .; CDR3aa: CAISESSLRNTIYF
v_gene: TRBV7-9; abundance: .; CDR3aa: CASSLTGSKQFF
v_gene: TRBV7-9; abundance: .; CDR3aa: CASSLSLVDEQYF
v_gene: TRBV2; abundance: .; CDR3aa: CASGRRGQEQPQHF
v_gene: TRBV5-4; abundance: .; CDR3aa: CASVRRDSTDTQYF
v_gene: TRBV27; abundance: .; CDR3aa: CASSDSGGESSYNEQFF
v_gene: TRBV5-1; abundance: few; CDR3aa: CASSLRTGGTDTQYF
v_gene: TRBV6-1; abundance: .; CDR3aa: CASRVLAGGPHEQYF
v_gene: TRBV7-9; abundance: .; CDR3aa: CASSQELGLTDTQYF
v_gene: TRBV12-5; abundance: few; CDR3aa: CASNRDRGGDGGYTF
v_gene: TRBV7-2; abundance: .; CDR3aa: CASSLIYEQYF
v_gene: TRBV14; abundance: .; CDR3aa: CASSTPSTGNYEQYF
v_gene: TRBV4-1; abundance: .; CDR3aa: CASSQEASGRQETQYF
v_gene: TRBV5-8; abundance: .; CDR3aa: CASSRGQGGHSNQPQHF
v_gene: TRBV7-9; abundance: .; CDR3aa: CASSLVGQGTDTQYF
v_gene: TRBV11-2; abundance: .; CDR3aa: CASSRDRDYEQYF
v_gene: TRBV30; abundance: .; CDR3aa: CAWSVPGHLYEQYF
v_gene: TRBV10-1; abundance: .; CDR3aa: CASSERQGTEAFF
v_gene: TRBV6-4; abundance: .; CDR3aa: CASAEGGETQYF
v_gene: TRBV19; abundance: .; CDR3aa: CAIKGRGGQPQHF
v_gene: TRBV7-9; abundance: .; CDR3aa: CASSPSFVAGVEGYNEQFF
v_gene: TRBV19; abundance: .; CDR3aa: CASSIGDKRETQYF
v_gene: TRBV2; abundance: .; CDR3aa: CASGGSAYNSPLHF
v_gene: TRBV4-1; abundance: few; CDR3aa: CASSQDPGTPEQFF
v_gene: TRBV6-6; abundance: .; CDR3aa: CASSYTLAGAFKEFF
v_gene: TRBV5-1; abundance: once; CDR3aa: CASSLGLLGGFTDTQYF
v_gene: TRBV6-1; abundance: .; CDR3aa: CASGHLYEQYF
v_gene: TRBV11-3; abundance: .; CDR3aa: CASSPYLAGNTIYF
v_gene: TRBV7-2; abundance: .; CDR3aa: CASLRQAMNTEAFF
v_gene: TRBV10-3; abundance: .; CDR3aa: CAISRRLGEGENTEAFF
v_gene: TRBV2; abundance: .; CDR3aa: CASPTGPNYGYTF
v_gene: TRBV7-9; abundance: once; CDR3aa: CASSLARFPRTGNYEQYF
v_gene: TRBV6-5; abundance: few; CDR3aa: CASRAGNLEAFF
v_gene: TRBV19; abundance: .; CDR3aa: CASNLGQIANQPQHF
v_gene: TRBV5-1; abundance: few; CDR3aa: CASSLTGYEQYF
v_gene: TRBV5-1; abundance: .; CDR3aa: CASSLRQGSDTQYF
v_gene: TRBV7-7; abundance: once; CDR3aa: CASSSTDSSYNEQFF
v_gene: TRBV2; abundance: .; CDR3aa: CASSGLAGGTYEQYF
v_gene: TRBV2; abundance: few; CDR3aa: CASRGGLAGAFTGELFF
v_gene: TRBV5-1; abundance: once; CDR3aa: CASSSRDSPSGELFF
v_gene: TRBV7-2; abundance: few; CDR3aa: CASSIRWSTIQETQYF
v_gene: TRBV2; abundance: .; CDR3aa: CASAAASGPTDTQYF